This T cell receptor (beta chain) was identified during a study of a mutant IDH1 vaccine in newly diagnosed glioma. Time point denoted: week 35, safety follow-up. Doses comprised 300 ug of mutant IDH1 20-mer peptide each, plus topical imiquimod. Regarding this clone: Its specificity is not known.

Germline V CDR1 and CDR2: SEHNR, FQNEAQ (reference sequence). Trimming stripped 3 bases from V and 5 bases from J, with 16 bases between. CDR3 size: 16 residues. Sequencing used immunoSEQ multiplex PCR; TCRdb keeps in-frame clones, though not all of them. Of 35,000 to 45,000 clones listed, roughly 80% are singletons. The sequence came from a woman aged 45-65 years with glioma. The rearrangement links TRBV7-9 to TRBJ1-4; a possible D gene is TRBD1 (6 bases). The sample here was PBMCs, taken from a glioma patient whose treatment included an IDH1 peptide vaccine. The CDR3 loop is CASSFSGGAYNEKLFF. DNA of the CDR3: TGTGCCAGCAGCTTTAGTGGGGGCGCATACAATGAAAAACTGTTTTTT.